This passage covers 16 T cell receptor beta chains from one sample sequenced in a study of shared clonotypes between healthy human individuals. Generated by immunoSEQ multiplex PCR, the TCRdb table keeps only in-frame clones and is missing some. This sample has roughly 680,000 clones; 55% to 80% occur once, and the top ten carry approximately 1.7%. The sequencing input was memory CD4+ T cells sorted from blood. Subset indicated: CD45RA-negative fraction. The source is a woman in her twenties or thirties in good health.

V and J are TRBV5-1 and TRBJ2-3; 9 nucleotides agree with TRBD2. Per the germline V gene, CDR1 is SGHRS and CDR2 is YFSETQ. V shed 2 bases, J shed 6 bases, and the junction held 7 bases outside the gene matches. This CDR3 has 15 residues. The CDR3, as DNA: TGCGCCAGCAGCTTTACGTCTAGCGGGATGGATACGCAGTATTTT. Amino acid sequence: CASSFTSSGMDTQYF.

In DNA, the CDR3 is TGTGCCAGCAGCTTGGCAAGTGGGGCCAACGTCCTGACTTTC. This codes for CASSLASGANVLTF. This chain joins TRBV5-5 and TRBJ2-6; D ambiguous. Trimming removed 0 bases from V and 3 bases from J, with 4 bases in between. The CDR3 extends over 14 amino acids. Germline V lookup: CDR1 SGHKS, CDR2 YYEKEE (reference sequence).

This clone was counted at least ten times. The gene calls are TRBV5-1 and TRBJ2-5, with 8 positions matching TRBD2. This CDR3 is built from 18 residues. In germline, CDR1 is SGHRS, CDR2 YFSETQ. J was trimmed by 0 bases and V by 4 bases; bases with no gene match: 14. CDR3 in amino acids: CASSPSGLAGGYQETQYF. In DNA form, the CDR3 reads TGCGCCAGCAGCCCTAGCGGGTTAGCCGGGGGGTACCAAGAGACCCAGTACTTC. The full variable domain, rest sourced from reference TRBV5-1 and TRBJ2-5, is KAGVTQTPRYLIKTRGQQVTLSCSPISGHRSVSWYQQTPGQGLQFLFEYFSETQRNKGNFPGRFSGRQFSNSRSEMNVSTLELGDSALYLCASSPSGLAGGYQETQYFGPGTRLLVL.

This chain uses TRBV6-5 with TRBJ2-5; D is perhaps TRBD2 (5 bases). Trimming removed 0 bases from V and 5 bases from J, with 10 bases in between. Germline V gene lookup returns CDR1 MNHEY and CDR2 SVGAGI. This CDR3 spans 14 amino acids. The CDR3, as DNA: TGTGCCAGCAGTTACTCGTTACAGCGGGAGACCCAGTACTTC. It yields the protein CASSYSLQRETQYF.

CDR3 region: CASSWDWGGNTDTQYF. The CDR3 DNA reads as TGTGCCAGCAGTTGGGATTGGGGAGGTAACACAGATACGCAGTATTTT. V is TRBV5-6 and J is TRBJ2-3, with D possibly matching TRBD2 (6 bases). V shed 5 bases and J shed 2 bases, with 18 bases lying between them. The germline gives CDR1 SGHDT, CDR2 YYEEEE. The CDR3 contains 16 residues.

The chain links TRBV7-3 to TRBJ1-3; no clear D gene. The CDR3 is made up of 13 amino acids. With 4 bases removed from V and 9 bases from J, the gap between germline ends came to 13 bases. Germline V gene data show CDR1 as SGHTA and CDR2 as FQGTGA. CDR3 loop: CASSSEMGGTIYF. Here the CDR3 DNA reads TGTGCCAGCAGCTCCGAAATGGGAGGCACCATATATTTT.

V gene TRBV28 combines with J gene TRBJ1-3; no reliable D call. CDR3 length equals 14 residues. Germline V lookup: CDR1 MDHEN, CDR2 SYDVKM. Between the trimmed V and J ends, which lost 2 bases and 1 base, there was a span of 6 bases. CDR3: CASSLPESGNTIYF. The CDR3 region has the DNA TGTGCCAGCAGTTTACCCGAATCTGGAAACACCATATATTTT.

The CDR3 sequence: CASSSPLRADTQYF. The CDR3 DNA is TGTGCCAGCAGCTCGCCCCTTAGGGCAGATACGCAGTATTTT. The chain joins TRBV5-4 to TRBJ2-3; no reliable D call. Per germline, CDR1 SGHNT and CDR2 YYREEE (reference sequence). The length of the CDR3 is 14 residues. Trimming took 3 bases from V and 4 from J, leaving 12 bases between them.

V gene TRBV5-5 combines with J gene TRBJ1-2, with TRBD1 as a possible D gene (5 bases). CDR1 is SGHKS and CDR2 is YYEKEE in the germline V gene (reference sequence). The length of the CDR3 is 16 residues. Trimming took 0 bases from V and 7 from J, leaving 19 bases between them. The DNA of the CDR3 is TGTGCCAGCAGCTTGGTGGACGGTGGGTCTAGGGGTGGCTACACCTTC. Its protein product is CASSLVDGGSRGGYTF. Full variable domain (missing parts from reference TRBV5-5 and TRBJ1-2): DAGVTQSPTHLIKTRGQQVTLRCSPISGHKSVSWYQQVLGQGPQFIFQYYEKEERGRGNFPDRFSARQFPNYSSELNVNALLLGDSALYLCASSLVDGGSRGGYTFGSGTRLTVV.

Concerning this clone itself: Other DNA sequences in this sample translate to the same CDR3. This chain joins TRBV18 and TRBJ1-2, with D hard to call. With 2 bases removed from V and 5 bases from J, the gap between germline ends came to 6 bases. CDR1 is KGHSH and CDR2 is LQKENI in the germline V gene. The CDR3 loop spans 12 amino acids. CDR3 sequence: CASSPAGYGYTF. The CDR3 DNA reads as TGTGCCAGCTCACCAGCGGGGTATGGCTACACCTTC.

About this clone: Other DNA sequences in the same sample also yield this CDR3. V usage is TRBV5-1 and J usage is TRBJ2-1, with D possibly TRBD2 on 6 matching bases. The CDR3 totals 15 residues. CDR1 is SGHRS and CDR2 is YFSETQ in the germline V gene. With 0 bases removed from V and 4 bases from J, the gap between germline ends came to 11 bases. As DNA, the CDR3 is TGCGCCAGCAGCTTGGACGTCGGGAGTTACAATGAGCAGTTCTTC. It yields the protein CASSLDVGSYNEQFF.

This chain joins TRBV28 and TRBJ2-3; perhaps D is TRBD1 or TRBD2 (6 bases each). CDR1 is MDHEN and CDR2 is SYDVKM in the germline V gene. V lost 3 bases, J lost 6 bases, and 16 bases lay in between. There are 15 residues in the CDR3. CDR3: CASSFHQGRSDTQYF. CDR3 nucleotide sequence: TGTGCCAGCAGTTTCCACCAGGGGAGGTCGGATACGCAGTATTTT.

The rearrangement uses TRBV5-1 and TRBJ2-7, with D possibly matching TRBD1 (5 bases). The V gene's germline CDR1 is SGHRS and CDR2 YFSETQ. There are 15 residues in the CDR3. The V end lost 7 bases, the J end lost 2 bases, and 19 bases lay between the germline ends. CDR3 coding DNA: TGCGCCAGCGGGGTGACGTCAGGGTTAGCCTACGAGCAGTACTTC. This gives the protein CASGVTSGLAYEQYF.

This chain joins TRBV7-9 and TRBJ1-1; the D gene is possibly TRBD1 (5 bases). CDR1 and CDR2 (germline): SEHNR, FQNEAQ (reference sequence). The CDR3 has 14 residues. Trimming left V 4 bases short and J 4 bases short, with 13 bases between. CDR3 nucleotides: TGTGCCAGCAGCTCCCCCAGGGCAATCACTGAAGCTTTCTTT. It encodes CASSSPRAITEAFF.

The chain employs TRBV27 and TRBJ2-6; a possible D gene is TRBD2 (5 bases). The CDR3 is 14 residues long. The germline V gene encodes CDR1 MNHEY and CDR2 SMNVEV (reference sequence). Trimming removed 6 bases from V and 2 bases from J, with 8 bases in between. The CDR3 sequence is CASRRGTGANVLTF. DNA for the CDR3: TGTGCCAGCAGACGGGGAACTGGGGCCAACGTCCTGACTTTC.

CDR3 in amino acids: CASSSTQGAVGNEQFF. For the CDR3, the DNA is TGTGCCAGCAGTTCGACCCAGGGGGCGGTTGGCAATGAGCAGTTCTTC. V is TRBV28 and J is TRBJ2-1; 8 bases line up with TRBD1. The germline CDR1 and CDR2 sequences are MDHEN and SYDVKM. Losses at the gene ends were 4 bases for V and 6 bases for J; bases not matched to a gene: 11. The CDR3 is 16 amino acids.